This T cell receptor (beta chain) emerged from a study of blood T cells in healthy people across ages. Study-wide results and limits: A roughly linear fall in TCR beta diversity per million T cells was seen with increasing age.

The second PCR ran roughly 6 to 11 cycles with a sample-barcoded 5' primer and J-beta primers. TCRdb recomputed calls from the 5' RACE reads with MiXCR, one row per CDR3 protein. The table lists approximately 800,000 distinct CDR3 sequences, 35% to 40% of them singletons. This clonotype was detected ten times or more. Its antigen remains unknown. CDR1 is MNHNY, CDR2 SVGAGI, per germline (reference sequence). The CDR3 runs to 14 residues. The V and J ends lost 2 bases and 8 bases respectively, with 15 bases between them. Material for sequencing was blood. The gene calls are TRBV6-6 and TRBJ1-2; D unclear. The receptor was isolated from a man younger than 35 in good health. CDR3 bases: TGTGCCAGCAGTTACAGTGGCCCTCTGGGAGGCTACACCTTC. Translating gives CASSYSGPLGGYTF.